This T cell receptor beta chain is drawn from a study of T cells in Graves' hyperthyroidism and ophthalmopathy. Study-wide findings and caveats: Ophthalmopathy could be told apart from stable hyperthyroidism with a 13 V-J model.

TCR beta CDR3 regions were amplified from RNA. First-round RT-PCR with HTBI primers amplified the TCR CDR3 region. TCRdb itself ran the multiplex PCR reads through MiXCR, one entry per CDR3 protein. The sample has 350,000 to 500,000 distinct CDR3 sequences; roughly 13% are singletons. Uncontrolled infection, other autoimmune disease, pregnancy or lactation barred patients from enrollment. This clonotype has a handful of counts. Its antigen is not known. The CDR3 sequence is 15 residues long. V lost 0 bases and J lost 6, with 13 bases in between. Germline values: CDR1 SGHNT, CDR2 YYREEE (reference sequence).

The chain combines TRBV5-4 with TRBJ2-1, with a weak D call TRBD1 (5 bases). The sample consisted of blood. The TCR originated in a woman aged 18-29 years with Graves' hyperthyroidism. CDR3 loop: CASSLAGRASNEQFF. In DNA form, the CDR3 reads TGTGCCAGCAGCTTGGCCGGCAGGGCCTCCAATGAGCAGTTCTTC.